This TCR beta chain emerged from a study of T cells in women clearing cervical HPV infection. Looking at the study overall: Blood came at first lesion visit for cases, post-clearance for controls. HLA type could not be excluded as a confounder.

Dot-blot hybridization genotyped cervical HPV amplified with MY09/MY11 PCR. Trimming took 0 bases from V and 5 from J, leaving 12 bases between them. Germline lookup yields CDR1 SQVTM and CDR2 ANQGSEA. The CDR3 consists of 14 residues. As to this clone: Its antigen is still unknown. The read halts 3 residues ahead of the CDR3 end, with the missing end drawn from the germline J gene.

General observations from the study: Associations may precede or follow infection; HPV-specific or memory T cells were not isolated.

Here immunoSEQ multiplex PCR was the method, and the copy in TCRdb shows in-frame clones only, minus some. The sample shows fewer than 30,000 clones, and 15% to 20% sits with its ten largest clones. The sequence was collected from a woman aged 18-69 years with a cervical HPV16 infection that either progressed to CIN3+ or cleared (not recorded which). The sequencing sample was made of blood buffy coat. The chain links TRBV29-1 to TRBJ2-3; unclear D gene. CDR3 amino acids: CSVEDPAGEDTQYF. Partial CDR3 DNA: TGCAGCGTTGAAGATCCCGCAGGTGAAGATACG.